These 25 T cell receptor beta chains originate from one sample sequenced in a study of blood T cell repertoires in COVID-19. TCRdb keeps only in-frame clones here, not all; method: immunoSEQ multiplex PCR. The top ten clones hold around 4% of a sample with about 98,000 clones, more than 85% of them seen once. Source material: peripheral blood. These receptors were taken from a man aged 18 to 30 with acute or convalescent COVID-19.

The chain recombines TRBV9 with TRBJ1-2, with D possibly being TRBD1 (5 bases). This CDR3 is built from 14 residues. The V and J ends lost 4 bases and 5 bases respectively, with 15 bases between them. Germline lookup yields CDR1 SGDLS and CDR2 YYNGEE. This chain's CDR3 is CASSLPDNGYGYTF. CDR3 nucleotides: TGTGCCAGCAGCCTTCCGGACAATGGGTATGGCTACACCTTC.

The CDR3 sequence is CASSPSLETYGYTF. CDR3 coding DNA: TGTGCCAGCTCACCGAGTTTGGAGACTTATGGCTACACCTTC. The chain employs TRBV18 and TRBJ1-2; D gene ambiguous. V was shortened by 3 bases and J by 5 bases, with 13 bases between the two germline ends. CDR3 length equals 14 residues. CDR1 is KGHSH and CDR2 is LQKENI in the germline V gene.

The CDR3 loop reads CASSSLGTGDRYEQYF. CDR3 bases: TGTGCCAGCAGTTCCCTTGGGACAGGGGATCGGTACGAGCAGTACTTC. The rearrangement links TRBV28 to TRBJ2-7, with TRBD1 identical over 10 bases. Per the germline V gene, CDR1 is MDHEN and CDR2 is SYDVKM. The CDR3 is 16 amino acids. Germline trimming cut 4 bases from V and 4 bases from J; bases unmatched to any gene: 10.

The chain uses TRBV27 and TRBJ1-2; 9 positions agree with TRBD1. J gave up 4 bases and V 5 bases, and 11 bases lay outside the gene matches. The length of the CDR3 is 16 residues. Looked up from germline, CDR1 is MNHEY and CDR2 is SMNVEV (reference sequence). The CDR3 region is CASSPRTGVSVYGYTF. In DNA form, the CDR3 reads TGTGCCAGCAGTCCTCGGACAGGGGTGTCCGTCTATGGCTACACCTTC.

This chain uses TRBV30 with TRBJ1-4; 8 bases map to TRBD1. Germline values: CDR1 GTSNPN, CDR2 SVGIG (reference sequence). V dropped 4 bases and J dropped 3; count of bases not matched to a gene: 7. The CDR3 spans 15 residues. CDR3 sequence: CAWKIRTGSNEKLFF. CDR3 nucleotide sequence: TGTGCCTGGAAGATTCGGACAGGGTCTAATGAAAAACTGTTTTTT.

This chain uses TRBV6-1 with TRBJ1-1; 7 bases line up with TRBD1. With 0 bases clipped from V and 7 bases from J, the junction kept 23 bases outside the gene matches. Germline CDR1 reads MNHNS; CDR2 reads SASEGT. The CDR3 covers 20 residues. The CDR3 DNA reads as TGTGCCAGCAGTGAAGCGCCCCAAGTCAAGGGTACAGGGGCCCTATATGAAGCTTTCTTT. Translating gives CASSEAPQVKGTGALYEAFF.

The CDR3, as DNA: TGTGCCAGCAGTGTAGAGGTCGCAGGGCGGTACAATGAGCAGTTCTTC. This codes for CASSVEVAGRYNEQFF. The rearrangement links TRBV6-1 to TRBJ2-1, with a possible D match to TRBD1 (5 bases). The CDR3 length is 16 residues. Germline loops: CDR1 MNHNS, CDR2 SASEGT. V lost 4 bases and J 4 bases, leaving 17 bases between the germline ends.

The rearrangement links TRBV5-4 to TRBJ2-3; tentative D call: TRBD2 (5 bases). The CDR3 consists of 15 residues. With 5 bases removed from V and 2 bases from J, the gap between germline ends came to 15 bases. The V gene's germline CDR1 is SGHNT and CDR2 YYREEE (reference sequence). The CDR3 sequence is CASRIFSRDTDTQYF. CDR3 nucleotide sequence: TGTGCCAGCAGGATTTTTAGCCGGGACACAGATACGCAGTATTTT. Using reference TRBV5-4 and TRBJ2-3 for the parts outside the CDR3, the full variable domain is ETGVTQSPTHLIKTRGQQVTLRCSSQSGHNTVSWYQQALGQGPQFIFQYYREEENGRGNFPPRFSGLQFPNYSSELNVNALELDDSALYLCASRIFSRDTDTQYFGPGTRLTVL.

The chain employs TRBV4-1 and TRBJ2-5, with 8 nucleotides matching TRBD2. Germline CDR1 reads MGHRA; CDR2 reads YSYEKL. This CDR3 has 17 residues. The trim removed 0 bases at V and 2 bases at J, leaving 8 bases unmatched. CDR3 nucleotides: TGCGCCAGCAGCCAAGATGCGGCGGGGGGATTACAAGAGACCCAGTACTTC. It is translated as CASSQDAAGGLQETQYF.

The chain recombines TRBV6-2 or TRBV6-3 with TRBJ1-2, with 11 bases lining up with TRBD1. The length of the CDR3 is 14 residues. Germline trimming cut 2 bases from V and 7 bases from J; bases unmatched to any gene: 3. Germline V gives CDR1 MNHEY, CDR2 SVGEGT. In nucleotides, the CDR3 is TGTGCCAGCAGTTACGGACAGGGGGCTGGTGGCTACACCTTC. The encoded protein is CASSYGQGAGGYTF.

The rearrangement joins TRBV7-7 to TRBJ2-5; D not resolved. Per germline, CDR1 SSHAT and CDR2 FNYEAQ (reference sequence). The length of the CDR3 is 13 residues. The V gene lost 1 base and the J gene lost 5 bases, with 8 bases spanning the gap. The CDR3 sequence: CASSLDHGETQYF. The CDR3, as DNA: TGTGCCAGCAGCTTAGACCACGGGGAGACCCAGTACTTC. The variable domain in full, with the rest retrieved from reference TRBV7-7 and TRBJ2-5, is GAGVSQSPRYKVTKRGQDVTLRCDPISSHATLYWYQQALGQGPEFLTYFNYEAQPDKSGLPSDRFSAERPEGSISTLTIQRTEQRDSAMYRCASSLDHGETQYFGPGTRLLVL.

J is TRBJ2-2 and V is TRBV5-1; 10 positions agree with TRBD2. Germline CDR1 is SGHRS and CDR2 is YFSETQ. The CDR3 contains 15 residues. J gave up 5 bases and V 0 bases, and 1 base lay outside the gene matches. The CDR3: CASSLALAGTGELFF. The DNA of the CDR3 is TGCGCCAGCAGCTTGGCACTAGCGGGGACCGGGGAGCTGTTTTTT. The full variable domain, rest sourced from reference TRBV5-1 and TRBJ2-2, is KAGVTQTPRYLIKTRGQQVTLSCSPISGHRSVSWYQQTPGQGLQFLFEYFSETQRNKGNFPGRFSGRQFSNSRSEMNVSTLELGDSALYLCASSLALAGTGELFFGEGSRLTVL.

The CDR3 protein is CAWSVRRLEGYTF. The CDR3 DNA reads TGTGCCTGGAGTGTACGGCGGCTGGAGGGCTACACCTTC. The chain carries TRBV30 and TRBJ1-2, with D uncertain. The germline CDR1 and CDR2 sequences are GTSNPN and SVGIG (reference sequence). The CDR3 is made up of 13 amino acids. Trimming shortened V by 0 bases and J by 8 bases, and 13 bases separated the two germline ends.

The chain links TRBV23-1 to TRBJ2-5; 7 bases match TRBD1. TRBV23-1 is an ORF; its function is uncertain. Trimming removed 0 bases from V and 0 bases from J; junction bases left unmatched: 4. The CDR3 is 16 amino acids. The CDR3 is CASSQSRGLDQETQYF. The CDR3 DNA reads as TGCGCCAGCAGTCAATCGAGGGGGCTGGACCAAGAGACCCAGTACTTC.

J is TRBJ1-1 and V is TRBV15; 7 nucleotides match TRBD1. Losses at the gene ends were 3 bases for V and 7 bases for J; bases not matched to a gene: 11. The CDR3 runs to 15 residues. CDR1 and CDR2 (germline): LNHNV, YYDKDF (reference sequence). CDR3 bases: TGTGCCACCAGCAGGGTCTCAGGGGGTGGATATGAAGCTTTCTTT. Translated, it gives CATSRVSGGGYEAFF.

The J gene is TRBJ2-3, the V gene TRBV2; no firm D call. CDR1 SNHLY and CDR2 FYNNEI come from the germline V gene. The CDR3 runs 11 residues. V was shortened by 9 bases and J by 6 bases, with 10 bases between the two germline ends. CDR3 DNA sequence: TGTGCCAGTCCTTTGTTGGATACGCAGTATTTT. The encoded protein is CASPLLDTQYF.

The table lists this clone with a few counts. CDR3 sequence reads: CASSARQGADTEAFF. CDR3 in DNA: TGTGCCAGCAGCGCCCGACAGGGGGCTGACACTGAAGCTTTCTTT. The chain links TRBV9 to TRBJ1-1; 10 bases align to TRBD1. With V trimmed by 3 bases and J by 3 bases, 5 bases remained unmatched. The CDR3 length is 15 residues. CDR1 SGDLS and CDR2 YYNGEE come from the germline V gene.

This clone occurred once. CDR3 DNA sequence: TGTGCCAGCAGCCCTCCCGGGACAGGGATTACTGAAGCTTTCTTT. Its protein product is CASSPPGTGITEAFF. This rearrangement joins TRBV5-4 to TRBJ1-1; 9 nucleotides line up with TRBD1. Germline V gene lookup returns CDR1 SGHNT and CDR2 YYREEE (reference sequence). The CDR3 consists of 15 residues. The V and J ends lost 4 bases and 5 bases, in that order; junction bases with no gene match: 9. Combining the CDR3 with reference TRBV5-4 and TRBJ1-1 gives the whole variable domain ETGVTQSPTHLIKTRGQQVTLRCSSQSGHNTVSWYQQALGQGPQFIFQYYREEENGRGNFPPRFSGLQFPNYSSELNVNALELDDSALYLCASSPPGTGITEAFFGQGTRLTVV.

This chain joins TRBV18 and TRBJ2-5; no firm D call. The CDR3 runs 16 residues. V shed 2 bases and J shed 2 bases, with 15 bases lying between them. Per germline, CDR1 KGHSH and CDR2 LQKENI. CDR3: CASSPRPSNRQETQYF. The CDR3, as DNA: TGTGCCAGCTCACCAAGGCCCTCGAACAGACAAGAGACCCAGTACTTC. The full variable domain, with the rest looked up from reference TRBV18 and TRBJ2-5, is NAGVMQNPRHLVRRRGQEARLRCSPMKGHSHVYWYRQLPEEGLKFMVYLQKENIIDESGMPKERFSAEFPKEGPSILRIQQVVRGDSAAYFCASSPRPSNRQETQYFGPGTRLLVL.

V usage is TRBV19 and J usage is TRBJ2-1; tentative D call: TRBD2 (5 bases). V lost 3 bases to trimming and J lost 7 bases, with 7 bases between them. Germline V CDR1 and CDR2: LNHDA, SQIVND (reference sequence). The CDR3 is made up of 12 amino acids. As DNA, the CDR3 is TGTGCCAGTAGTATCCGAGGGAATGAGCAGTTCTTC. This translates into CASSIRGNEQFF. The full variable domain, with the rest looked up from reference TRBV19 and TRBJ2-1, is DGGITQSPKYLFRKEGQNVTLSCEQNLNHDAMYWYRQDPGQGLRLIYYSQIVNDFQKGDIAEGYSVSREKKESFPLTVTSAQKNPTAFYLCASSIRGNEQFFGPGTRLTVL.

This sequence joins TRBV6-1 and TRBJ2-5, with D possibly matching TRBD2 (6 bases). Trimming removed 1 base at V and 1 base at J, with 10 bases between. Germline CDR1 reads MNHNS; CDR2 reads SASEGT. CDR3 length equals 15 residues. In DNA, the CDR3 is TGTGCCAGCAGTGAAGGGGGTAGCGGCCAAGAGACCCAGTACTTC. This codes for CASSEGGSGQETQYF.

V is TRBV15 and J is TRBJ2-1; 10 bases fit TRBD2. This CDR3 contains 16 residues. Germline CDR1 is LNHNV and CDR2 is YYDKDF (reference sequence). Losses at the gene ends were 6 bases for V and 3 bases for J; bases not matched to a gene: 8. CDR3 sequence reads: CATSLLAGDSYNEQFF. The DNA for the CDR3 is TGTGCCACCAGTCTCCTAGCGGGAGATAGCTACAATGAGCAGTTCTTC.

The rearrangement uses TRBV12-3 or TRBV12-4 and TRBJ2-3; possibly TRBD1 for D (5 bases). Trimming stripped 5 bases from V and 4 bases from J, with 10 bases between. The CDR3 length is 13 residues. The CDR3 reads CASSKGFPDTQYF. CDR3 DNA sequence: TGTGCCAGCAGTAAGGGGTTTCCAGATACGCAGTATTTT.

CDR3 nucleotides: TGTGCCAGCAGCTTACAGGGGCTAGCAGATACGCAGTATTTT. This gives the protein CASSLQGLADTQYF. The V and J genes are TRBV5-6 and TRBJ2-3; TRBD1 matches 7 bases. The germline gives CDR1 SGHDT, CDR2 YYEEEE. With 2 bases clipped from V and 4 bases from J, the junction kept 4 bases outside the gene matches. CDR3 length: 14 residues.

The J gene is TRBJ1-5, the V gene TRBV6-1, with 9 bases aligning to TRBD1. V shed 0 bases, J shed 7 bases, and the junction held 4 bases outside the gene matches. Germline lookup yields CDR1 MNHNS and CDR2 SASEGT. The CDR3 totals 15 residues. This chain's CDR3 is CASSEATGGRQPQHF. The DNA of the CDR3 is TGTGCCAGCAGTGAAGCGACAGGGGGGAGGCAGCCCCAGCATTTT.